The TCR beta chain under discussion was sequenced for a study of blood T cells in healthy people across ages. Sample-barcoded 5' priming and a J-beta primer mix drove a second PCR of roughly 6 to 12 cycles. From the 5' RACE reads, TCRdb called clonotypes with MiXCR, one entry per CDR3 protein. The table lists just under 900,000 distinct CDR3 sequences, 25% to 35% of them singletons, with roughly 17% in the top ten. There are a few counts of this clonotype. The sequenced material came from blood. The TCR sequence derives from a woman of 80 years or more in good health.

CDR3 coding DNA: TGTGCCAGCAGTTCCCAAACCGGCGGCAGGGAGGATGGTAATGAAAAACTGTTTTTT. Its protein is CASSSQTGGREDGNEKLFF. The gene calls are TRBV27 and TRBJ1-4; perhaps TRBD1 as D (5 bases). V was shortened by 4 bases and J by 4 bases, with 25 bases between the two germline ends. The germline CDR1 and CDR2 sequences are MNHEY and SMNVEV (reference sequence). The CDR3 contains 19 residues.